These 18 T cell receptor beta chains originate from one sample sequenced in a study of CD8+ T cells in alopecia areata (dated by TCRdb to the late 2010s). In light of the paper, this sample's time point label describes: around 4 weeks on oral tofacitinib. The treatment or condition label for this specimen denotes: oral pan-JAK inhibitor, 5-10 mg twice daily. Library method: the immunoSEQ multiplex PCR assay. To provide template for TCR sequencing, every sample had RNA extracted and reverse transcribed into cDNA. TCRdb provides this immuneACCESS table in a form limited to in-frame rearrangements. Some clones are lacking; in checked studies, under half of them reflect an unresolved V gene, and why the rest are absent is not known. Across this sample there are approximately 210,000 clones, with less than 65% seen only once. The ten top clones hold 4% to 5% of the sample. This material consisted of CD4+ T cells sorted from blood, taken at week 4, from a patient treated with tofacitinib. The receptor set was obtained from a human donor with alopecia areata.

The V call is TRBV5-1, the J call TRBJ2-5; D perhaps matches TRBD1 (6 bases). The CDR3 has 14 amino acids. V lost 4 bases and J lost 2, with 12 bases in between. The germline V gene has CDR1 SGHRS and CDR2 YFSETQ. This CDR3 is CASSLAGAQETQYF. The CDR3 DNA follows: TGCGCCAGCAGCCTGGCAGGGGCTCAAGAGACCCAGTACTTC.

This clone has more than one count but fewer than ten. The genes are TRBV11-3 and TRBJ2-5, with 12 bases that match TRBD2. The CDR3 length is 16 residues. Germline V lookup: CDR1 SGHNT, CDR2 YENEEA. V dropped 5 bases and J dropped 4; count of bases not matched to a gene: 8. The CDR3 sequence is CASSPSLAGGLETQYF. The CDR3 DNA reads TGTGCCAGCAGCCCATCGCTAGCGGGGGGGCTAGAGACCCAGTACTTC.

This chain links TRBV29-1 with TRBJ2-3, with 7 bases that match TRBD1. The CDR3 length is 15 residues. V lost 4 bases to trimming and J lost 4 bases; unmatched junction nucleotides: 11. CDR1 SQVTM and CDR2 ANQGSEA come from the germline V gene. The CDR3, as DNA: TGCAGCGTTGGGTCCTCGACAGGGTGGGCAGATACGCAGTATTTT. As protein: CSVGSSTGWADTQYF.

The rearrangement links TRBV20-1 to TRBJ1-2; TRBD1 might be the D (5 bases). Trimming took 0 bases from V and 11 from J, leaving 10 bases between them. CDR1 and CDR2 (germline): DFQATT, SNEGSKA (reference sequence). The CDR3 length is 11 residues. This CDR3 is CSAREGERYTF. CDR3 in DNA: TGCAGTGCTAGAGAGGGGGAGCGTTACACCTTC.

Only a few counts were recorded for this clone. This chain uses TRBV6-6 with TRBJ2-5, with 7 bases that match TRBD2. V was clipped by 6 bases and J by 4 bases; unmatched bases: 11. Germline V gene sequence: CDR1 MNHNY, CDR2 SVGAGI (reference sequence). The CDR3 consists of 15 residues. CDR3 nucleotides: TGTGCCAGCAGCCGTCAGGCGGGGGAGCGAGAGACCCAGTACTTC. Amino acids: CASSRQAGERETQYF.

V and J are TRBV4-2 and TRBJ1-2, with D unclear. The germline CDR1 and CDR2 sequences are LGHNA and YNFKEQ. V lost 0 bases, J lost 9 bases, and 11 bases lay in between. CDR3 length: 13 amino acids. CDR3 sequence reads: CASSQDAERSYTF. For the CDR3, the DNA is TGTGCCAGCAGCCAAGACGCAGAGCGAAGCTACACCTTC.

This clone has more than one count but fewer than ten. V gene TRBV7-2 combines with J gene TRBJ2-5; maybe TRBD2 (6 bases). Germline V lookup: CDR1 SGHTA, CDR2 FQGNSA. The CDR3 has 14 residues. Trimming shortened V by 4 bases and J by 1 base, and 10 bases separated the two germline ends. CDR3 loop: CASSSRTIQETQYF. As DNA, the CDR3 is TGTGCCAGCAGCTCCCGGACTATCCAAGAGACCCAGTACTTC.

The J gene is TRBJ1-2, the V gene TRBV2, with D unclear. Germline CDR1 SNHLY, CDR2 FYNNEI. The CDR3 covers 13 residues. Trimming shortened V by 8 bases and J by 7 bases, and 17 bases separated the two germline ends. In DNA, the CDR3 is TGTGCCAGCTTCCGGGATATGACCTCTGGCTACACCTTC. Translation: CASFRDMTSGYTF.

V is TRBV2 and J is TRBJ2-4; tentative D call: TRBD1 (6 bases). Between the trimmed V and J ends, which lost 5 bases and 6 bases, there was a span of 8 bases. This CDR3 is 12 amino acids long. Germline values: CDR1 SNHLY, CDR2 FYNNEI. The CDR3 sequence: CASSLDRNIQYF. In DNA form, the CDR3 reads TGTGCCAGCAGTCTGGACAGAAACATTCAGTACTTC.

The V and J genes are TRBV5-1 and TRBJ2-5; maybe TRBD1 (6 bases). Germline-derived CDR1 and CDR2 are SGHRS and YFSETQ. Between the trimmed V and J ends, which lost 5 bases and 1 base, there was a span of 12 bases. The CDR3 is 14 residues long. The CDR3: CASRLQGGQETQYF. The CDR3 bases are TGCGCCAGCAGACTACAGGGCGGCCAAGAGACCCAGTACTTC.

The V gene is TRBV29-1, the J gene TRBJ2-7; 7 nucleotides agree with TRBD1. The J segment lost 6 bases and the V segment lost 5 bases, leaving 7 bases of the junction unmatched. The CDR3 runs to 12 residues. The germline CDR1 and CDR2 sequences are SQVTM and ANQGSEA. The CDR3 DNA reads TGCAGCGTTCGACAGGGAGTCGGCGAGCAGTACTTC. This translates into CSVRQGVGEQYF.

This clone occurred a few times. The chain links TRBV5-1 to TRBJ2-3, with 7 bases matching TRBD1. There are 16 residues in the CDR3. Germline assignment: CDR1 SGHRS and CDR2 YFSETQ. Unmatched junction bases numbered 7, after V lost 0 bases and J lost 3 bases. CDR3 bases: TGCGCCAGCAGCTTGGGACAGGGAAGGGAGACAGATACGCAGTATTTT. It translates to CASSLGQGRETDTQYF.

The CDR3 sequence is CAWSVRRIMQETQYF. CDR3 nucleotides: TGTGCCTGGAGTGTACGACGGATCATGCAAGAGACCCAGTACTTC. The chain is built from TRBV30 and TRBJ2-5; no reliable D call. This CDR3 spans 15 amino acids. Germline CDR1 and CDR2: GTSNPN and SVGIG (reference sequence). V was pared by 0 bases and J by 2 bases, with 13 bases between.

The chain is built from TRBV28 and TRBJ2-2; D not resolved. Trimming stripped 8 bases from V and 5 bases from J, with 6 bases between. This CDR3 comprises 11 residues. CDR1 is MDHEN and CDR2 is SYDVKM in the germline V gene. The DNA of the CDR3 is TGTGCCAGCCATTCAACCGGGGAGCTGTTTTTT. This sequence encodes CASHSTGELFF.

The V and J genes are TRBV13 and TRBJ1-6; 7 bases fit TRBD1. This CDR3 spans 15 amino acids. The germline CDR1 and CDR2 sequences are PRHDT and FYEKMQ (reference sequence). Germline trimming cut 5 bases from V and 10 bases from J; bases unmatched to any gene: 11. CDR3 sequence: CASSPTRQGFSPLHF. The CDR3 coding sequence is TGTGCCAGCAGCCCCACTAGACAGGGATTCTCACCCCTCCACTTT. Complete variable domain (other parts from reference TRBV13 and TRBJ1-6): AAGVIQSPRHLIKEKRETATLKCYPIPRHDTVYWYQQGPGQDPQFLISFYEKMQSDKGSIPDRFSAQQFSDYHSELNMSSLELGDSALYFCASSPTRQGFSPLHFGNGTRLTVT.

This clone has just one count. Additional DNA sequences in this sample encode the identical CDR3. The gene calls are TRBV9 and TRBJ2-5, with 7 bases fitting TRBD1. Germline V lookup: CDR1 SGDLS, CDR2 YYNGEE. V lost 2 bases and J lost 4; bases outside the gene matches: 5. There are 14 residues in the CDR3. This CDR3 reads CASSVGTVGETQYF. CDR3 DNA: TGTGCCAGCAGCGTTGGGACAGTGGGAGAGACCCAGTACTTC.

The CDR3 sequence is CSVTGGSGNTIYF. The CDR3 DNA follows: TGCAGCGTTACAGGGGGTTCTGGAAACACCATATATTTT. V and J are TRBV29-1 and TRBJ1-3; 8 positions agree with TRBD1. V lost 5 bases, J lost 1 base, and 1 base stayed unmatched. The length of the CDR3 is 13 residues. The germline gives CDR1 SQVTM, CDR2 ANQGSEA.

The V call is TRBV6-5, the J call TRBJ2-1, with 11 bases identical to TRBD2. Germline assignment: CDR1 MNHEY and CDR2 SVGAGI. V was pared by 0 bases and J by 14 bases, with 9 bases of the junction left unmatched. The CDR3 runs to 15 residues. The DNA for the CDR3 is TGTGCCAGCAGTTACTCTAGCGGGGGGGCCGATGTGAAGTTCTTC. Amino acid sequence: CASSYSSGGADVKFF.